The rows below give T cell receptor beta chains drawn from one sample of a study of CD8 T cells in ankylosing spondylitis. From the 5' RACE reads, TCRdb called clonotypes with MiXCR, one entry per CDR3 protein. The table includes hundreds of thousands of distinct CDR3 sequences, roughly 24% detected once. The source material was blood, either unsorted or a sorted T cell fraction (not recorded which). These receptors were taken from a male donor with ankylosing spondylitis or in good health (not recorded which). Both conserved end residues are part of each CDR3. D genes are given only for firm matches. Size tells how often a clone was seen (once, few, many) or the class of an expanded clone, and some rows leave it out.

cdr3_nt	cdr3_aa	clone_size	j_call	d_call	v_call
TGCGCCAGCAGCTCCTCCTTGGGGAGATCTTTCTTT	CASSSSLGRSFF	-	TRBJ1-1	-	TRBV5-1
TGTGCCAGCAGTTACCCCAGGGGGCTGACAGATACGCAGTATTTT	CASSYPRGLTDTQYF	-	TRBJ2-3	TRBD1	TRBV6-2/TRBV6-3
TGCAGTGCGGCGGGACAGGGGTACCATGGCTACACCTTC	CSAAGQGYHGYTF	-	TRBJ1-2	TRBD1	TRBV20-1
TGTGCCAGCAGCTTAGATGCCGGGGAGCTGTTTTTT	CASSLDAGELFF	-	TRBJ2-2	-	TRBV7-9
TGCAGTGCTAGCCCACAAGGACTAGCGGGGAGGGAGACCCAGTACTTC	CSASPQGLAGRETQYF	many	TRBJ2-5	TRBD2	TRBV20-1
TGTGCCACCAGCAGAGGTCGGACAGCCTTGGAGTATGGCTACACCTTC	CATSRGRTALEYGYTF	once	TRBJ1-2	-	TRBV15
TGTGCCATCAGTCGGGACAGGGACAGCGAGCAGTACTTC	CAISRDRDSEQYF	-	TRBJ2-7	TRBD1	TRBV10-3
TGTGCCAGCAGTCAACTACCACCCGAGCAGTACTTC	CASSQLPPEQYF	many	TRBJ2-7	-	TRBV12-3/TRBV12-4
TGTGCCAGCTCACCCTACCCGGACAGGGATTATAACAATGAGCAGTTCTTC	CASSPYPDRDYNNEQFF	few	TRBJ2-1	TRBD1	TRBV18
TGCGCCAGCAGCTTGGTAGGACAGGGAAACACCGGGGAGCTGTTTTTT	CASSLVGQGNTGELFF	many	TRBJ2-2	TRBD1	TRBV5-1
TGCAGTGCTAGTTCTAGCGGGAGCTACGAGCAGTACTTC	CSASSSGSYEQYF	-	TRBJ2-7	TRBD2	TRBV20-1
TGTGCCAGCAGTTACGCTAGCGGGAGTGAGATCGGGCAGTATTTT	CASSYASGSEIGQYF	once	TRBJ2-3	TRBD2	TRBV6-2/TRBV6-3
TGTGCCAGCAGCTTCAGGGACTATGGCTACACCTTC	CASSFRDYGYTF	many	TRBJ1-2	-	TRBV7-2
TGCAGCGTTGAGGCTACAGGGAAAGCTTTCTTT	CSVEATGKAFF	-	TRBJ1-1	-	TRBV29-1
TGCGCCAGCAGCCGTGAGGCCCCTATCTCTGGGGCCAACGTCCTGACTTTC	CASSREAPISGANVLTF	few	TRBJ2-6	-	TRBV4-1